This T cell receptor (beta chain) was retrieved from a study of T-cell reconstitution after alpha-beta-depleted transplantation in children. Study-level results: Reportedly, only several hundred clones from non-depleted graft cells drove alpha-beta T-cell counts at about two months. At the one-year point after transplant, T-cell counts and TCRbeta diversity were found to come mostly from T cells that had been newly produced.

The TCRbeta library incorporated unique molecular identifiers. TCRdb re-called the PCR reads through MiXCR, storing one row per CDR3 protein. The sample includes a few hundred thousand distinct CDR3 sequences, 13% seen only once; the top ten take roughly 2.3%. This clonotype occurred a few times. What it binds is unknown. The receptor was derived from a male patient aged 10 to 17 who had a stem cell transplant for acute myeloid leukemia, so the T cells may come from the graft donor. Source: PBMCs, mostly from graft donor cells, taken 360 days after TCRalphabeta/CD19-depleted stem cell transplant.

CDR3 nucleotide sequence: TGTGCCAGCAGCTTAGACGGAGGGCTGGGGTATGGCTACACCTTC. Translating it yields CASSLDGGLGYGYTF. The chain joins TRBV7-2 to TRBJ1-2; unclear D gene. Germline CDR1 reads SGHTA; CDR2 reads FQGNSA. The germline V and J ends were trimmed by 1 base and 5 bases, with 14 bases remaining between them. The CDR3 totals 15 residues. The full variable domain, its missing parts supplied by reference TRBV7-2 and TRBJ1-2, is GAGVSQSPSNKVTEKGKDVELRCDPISGHTALYWYRQSLGQGLEFLIYFQGNSAPDKSGLPSDRFSAERTGGSVSTLTIQRTQQEDSAVYLCASSLDGGLGYGYTFGSGTRLTVV.